Listed here are 32 T cell receptor beta chains from one sample, sequenced in a study of blood T cell repertoires in COVID-19. Sequencing was performed with immunoSEQ multiplex PCR; in TCRdb, only in-frame clones are kept and a portion is missing. The table records some 190,000 clones, 70% to 90% of them present only once. The sequencing sample was made of PBMCs or T cells enriched from blood (not recorded which). Receptors originate from a young man with acute COVID-19.

This chain uses TRBV4-2 with TRBJ2-3; 10 bases fit TRBD2. Germline CDR1 LGHNA, CDR2 YNFKEQ. This CDR3 comprises 17 residues. V trimming: 3 bases; J trimming: 6 bases; junction bases outside the gene matches: 12. For the CDR3, the DNA is TGTGCCAGCAGCCACGACCTCAGCGGGGGGGCCCTCGATACGCAGTATTTT. Its translation is CASSHDLSGGALDTQYF.

The chain has TRBV6-1 and TRBJ2-5; 8 bases fit TRBD1. V shed 6 bases and J 14 bases; nucleotides not matched to a gene: 14. CDR1 and CDR2 from the germline V gene are MNHNS and SASEGT. This CDR3 comprises 13 residues. Here the CDR3 DNA reads TGTGCCAGCAGCCCAACGGCCGGGACAGGAATTTACTTC. Protein sequence: CASSPTAGTGIYF.

With regard to this clone: Other DNA sequences in the same sample also yield this CDR3. The chain joins TRBV6-5 to TRBJ1-2, with D hard to call. The CDR3 is 12 residues long. The germline V gene has CDR1 MNHEY and CDR2 SVGAGI. The germline V and J ends were trimmed by 8 bases and 7 bases, with 14 bases remaining between them. CDR3 residues: CASSQTRGGYTF. CDR3 nucleotide sequence: TGTGCCAGCTCCCAAACGCGGGGTGGCTACACCTTC.

The rearrangement uses TRBV5-1 and TRBJ2-3, with D perhaps TRBD2 (5 bases). This CDR3 has 17 amino acids. V shed 1 base and J shed 0 bases, with 15 bases lying between them. Germline CDR1 and CDR2: SGHRS and YFSETQ. CDR3 coding DNA: TGCGCCAGCAGCTTGAAGTCCCTAGCCGGTAGCACAGATACGCAGTATTTT. As protein: CASSLKSLAGSTDTQYF.

This clone has a handful of counts. The CDR3 nucleotides are TGTGCCAGCTCCAGAGGACAGGGGGTTGCCGGGGAGCTGTTTTTT. Its protein is CASSRGQGVAGELFF. The V and J genes are TRBV5-4 and TRBJ2-2; 10 nucleotides agree with TRBD1. The germline V gene has CDR1 SGHNT and CDR2 YYREEE (reference sequence). The CDR3 is made up of 15 amino acids. V lost 7 bases, J lost 6 bases, and 9 bases stayed unmatched.

This chain uses TRBV3-1 (or the pseudogene TRBV3-2) with TRBJ1-1; D remains ambiguous. Trimming stripped 0 bases from V and 3 bases from J, with 8 bases between. CDR3 length equals 14 residues. Germline CDR1 is LGHDT and CDR2 is YNNKEL (reference sequence). DNA for the CDR3: TGTGCCAGCAGCCAAGAACGGAGCCACACTGAAGCTTTCTTT. Encoded protein: CASSQERSHTEAFF.

This chain links TRBV20-1 with TRBJ2-3; 7 nucleotides agree with TRBD2. With 3 bases clipped from V and 2 bases from J, the junction kept 2 bases outside the gene matches. CDR3 length: 13 amino acids. CDR1 and CDR2 from the germline V gene are DFQATT and SNEGSKA (reference sequence). The CDR3 DNA reads as TGCAGTGCTAGTCAGCGGGACACAGATACGCAGTATTTT. The encoded protein is CSASQRDTDTQYF.

This chain uses TRBV11-2 with TRBJ2-1; TRBD1 is a possible D gene (5 bases). This CDR3 has 13 amino acids. Trimming took off 5 bases at V and 9 bases at J, with 14 bases between the two ends. Germline assignment: CDR1 SGHAT and CDR2 FQNNGV. CDR3 residues: CASSALQGVEQFF. DNA of the CDR3: TGTGCCAGCAGCGCCCTCCAAGGGGTTGAGCAGTTCTTC.

The V gene is TRBV5-6, the J gene TRBJ2-1, with 7 bases that match TRBD2. This CDR3 has 13 residues. Germline CDR1 SGHDT, CDR2 YYEEEE. V gave up 7 bases and J gave up 6 bases; unmatched junction bases: 7. The CDR3, as DNA: TGTGCCAGCGGTCGAGCGGGGCTCAATGAGCAGTTCTTC. Residues: CASGRAGLNEQFF.

The chain is built from TRBV6-1 and TRBJ2-5, with a tentative D call TRBD1 (5 bases). This CDR3 spans 13 amino acids. From germline, CDR1 is MNHNS and CDR2 SASEGT. V lost 1 base to trimming and J lost 5 bases, with 8 bases between them. The CDR3 loop reads CASSEVRAETQYF. CDR3 in DNA: TGTGCCAGCAGTGAAGTCAGGGCTGAGACCCAGTACTTC.

The chain links TRBV5-5 to TRBJ2-3; 10 bases agree with TRBD2. CDR1 is SGHKS, CDR2 YYEKEE, per germline (reference sequence). The CDR3 contains 16 residues. V lost 3 bases and J lost 2; bases outside the gene matches: 6. The CDR3, as DNA: TGTGCCAGCAGCTCACGGACTAGCGGATACACAGATACGCAGTATTTT. The encoded protein is CASSSRTSGYTDTQYF.

The chain uses TRBV5-4 and TRBJ1-4; TRBD1 aligns across 9 bases. The V gene end was trimmed by 4 bases and the J gene end by 4 bases; junction bases not matched to a gene: 2. CDR1 is SGHNT and CDR2 is YYREEE in the germline V gene (reference sequence). This CDR3 has 14 residues. CDR3 residues: CASSPGQGNEKLFF. As DNA, the CDR3 is TGTGCCAGCAGCCCGGGACAGGGTAATGAAAAACTGTTTTTT. The whole variable domain, remainder taken from reference TRBV5-4 and TRBJ1-4, is ETGVTQSPTHLIKTRGQQVTLRCSSQSGHNTVSWYQQALGQGPQFIFQYYREEENGRGNFPPRFSGLQFPNYSSELNVNALELDDSALYLCASSPGQGNEKLFFGSGTQLSVL.

Concerning this clone: This same CDR3 is encoded by further DNA sequences in the sample. V is TRBV6-5 and J is TRBJ1-2; TRBD1 matches at 10 bases. Germline lookup yields CDR1 MNHEY and CDR2 SVGAGI. Trimming cost V 2 bases and J 8 bases; bases outside gene matches: 2. The CDR3 is 13 residues long. DNA for the CDR3: TGTGCCAGCAGTTACCGGGACAGGGGAGGCTACACCTTC. This translates into CASSYRDRGGYTF.

The chain joins TRBV24-1 to TRBJ2-1; 7 bases match TRBD2. The CDR3 extends over 12 amino acids. After removal of 10 bases from V and 3 bases from J, the junction contained 2 bases not matched to a gene. The germline V gene has CDR1 KGHDR and CDR2 SFDVKD. This chain's CDR3 is CATGEGYNEQFF. For the CDR3, the DNA is TGTGCCACAGGGGAGGGCTACAATGAGCAGTTCTTC.

This clone was recorded a few times. This sequence joins TRBV14 and TRBJ1-3; no clear D. Germline V lookup: CDR1 SGHDN, CDR2 FVKESK. V lost 4 bases to trimming and J lost 3 bases, with 13 bases between them. The CDR3 runs to 15 residues. CDR3 sequence reads: CASSRHGLLGNTIYF. CDR3 bases: TGTGCCAGCAGCCGACATGGTCTTCTTGGAAACACCATATATTTT.

This clone was seen a few times. V is TRBV18 and J is TRBJ2-1; 8 nucleotides match TRBD1. Germline V gene sequence: CDR1 KGHSH, CDR2 LQKENI. V was clipped by 3 bases and J by 5 bases; unmatched bases: 6. CDR3 size: 15 residues. The CDR3 loop reads CASSPLGTGHNEQFF. The DNA of the CDR3 is TGTGCCAGCTCACCCCTAGGGACAGGACACAATGAGCAGTTCTTC.

This chain joins TRBV19 and TRBJ2-7, with D perhaps matching TRBD1 (6 bases). V was trimmed by 5 bases and J by 7 bases, leaving 12 bases between them. Germline V CDR1 and CDR2: LNHDA, SQIVND (reference sequence). The CDR3 loop spans 12 amino acids. This chain's CDR3 is CASSQGGEEQYF. DNA for the CDR3: TGTGCCAGTAGTCAAGGGGGTGAGGAGCAGTACTTC.

This clone was picked up a small number of times. The chain couples TRBV9 to TRBJ2-3, with a tentative D call TRBD1 (5 bases). Germline V gene lookup returns CDR1 SGDLS and CDR2 YYNGEE. The CDR3 spans 15 residues. V was clipped by 2 bases and J by 0 bases, with 10 bases between them. CDR3 protein: CASSVIGASTDTQYF. CDR3 coding DNA: TGTGCCAGCAGCGTGATAGGGGCTAGCACAGATACGCAGTATTTT.

This clone came up a few times. The rearrangement uses TRBV2 and TRBJ2-1, with unresolved D. Per the germline V gene, CDR1 is SNHLY and CDR2 is FYNNEI. The CDR3 length is 11 residues. Trimming took 8 bases from V and 5 from J, leaving 7 bases between them. CDR3 nucleotide sequence: TGTGCCAGCCAATTTCACAATGAGCAGTTCTTC. It yields the protein CASQFHNEQFF.

This clone was picked up one time. The chain joins TRBV6-1 to TRBJ2-7; 13 bases are a match to TRBD2. The CDR3 loop spans 14 amino acids. The V segment lost 3 bases and the J segment 10 bases; nucleotides outside the gene matches: 6. Germline V gives CDR1 MNHNS, CDR2 SASEGT. CDR3 in amino acids: CASSEGLAGPRQYF. Written as DNA, the CDR3 is TGTGCCAGCAGTGAGGGACTAGCGGGGCCTCGCCAGTACTTC.

V usage is TRBV6-5 and J usage is TRBJ2-7; 7 bases map to TRBD1. The germline V gene has CDR1 MNHEY and CDR2 SVGAGI. The V segment lost 7 bases and the J segment 8 bases; nucleotides outside the gene matches: 8. The CDR3 sequence is 12 residues long. The DNA of the CDR3 is TGTGCCAGCACCCTACTGGGACAGCAGCAGTACTTC. Its translation: CASTLLGQQQYF.

The CDR3 protein is CASSIGGDSTDTQYF. The CDR3 DNA reads TGTGCCAGTAGTATTGGGGGGGACTCCACAGATACGCAGTATTTT. The chain carries TRBV19 and TRBJ2-3, with 7 positions matching TRBD2. The CDR3 is 15 residues long. CDR1 is LNHDA, CDR2 SQIVND, per germline (reference sequence). The V segment lost 3 bases and the J segment 2 bases; nucleotides outside the gene matches: 5. The full variable domain, in which reference TRBV19 and TRBJ2-3 provide the parts outside the CDR3, is DGGITQSPKYLFRKEGQNVTLSCEQNLNHDAMYWYRQDPGQGLRLIYYSQIVNDFQKGDIAEGYSVSREKKESFPLTVTSAQKNPTAFYLCASSIGGDSTDTQYFGPGTRLTVL.

The V call is TRBV19, the J call TRBJ1-5; 7 nucleotides line up with TRBD1. The CDR3 runs 16 residues. Trimming took 0 bases from V and 6 from J; bases not matched to a gene: 8. Germline V gene data show CDR1 as LNHDA and CDR2 as SQIVND (reference sequence). In DNA form, the CDR3 reads TGTGCCAGTAGTATAGAAAACAGGGGAGCCAGTCAGCCCCAGCATTTT. Translation gives CASSIENRGASQPQHF. The complete variable domain, with remaining parts taken from reference TRBV19 and TRBJ1-5, reads DGGITQSPKYLFRKEGQNVTLSCEQNLNHDAMYWYRQDPGQGLRLIYYSQIVNDFQKGDIAEGYSVSREKKESFPLTVTSAQKNPTAFYLCASSIENRGASQPQHFGDGTRLSIL.

This clone occurred once. The gene calls are TRBV28 and TRBJ1-1; TRBD1 aligns across 7 bases. The J segment lost 4 bases and the V segment lost 5 bases, leaving 7 bases of the junction unmatched. The CDR3 has 14 residues. The V gene's germline CDR1 is MDHEN and CDR2 SYDVKM. CDR3 coding DNA: TGTGCCAGCAGTCCGGCTGACAGGGTCACTGAAGCTTTCTTT. Its protein is CASSPADRVTEAFF.

This clone came up once. Here the CDR3 DNA reads TGTGCCAGCAGCTTAAGACAGGTGTACTACGAGCAGTACTTC. Protein product: CASSLRQVYYEQYF. The J gene is TRBJ2-7, the V gene TRBV7-3; possible D gene TRBD1, 6 bases. Germline assignment: CDR1 SGHTA and CDR2 FQGTGA. The CDR3 spans 14 residues. V lost 1 base and J 3 bases, leaving 10 bases between the germline ends.

The CDR3 protein is CASSLFGIGDSLRNQPQHF. CDR3 in DNA: TGTGCCAGCAGTTTATTTGGTATTGGGGACAGCCTCCGCAATCAGCCCCAGCATTTT. The chain joins TRBV28 to TRBJ1-5, with 7 bases identical to TRBD1. The CDR3 spans 19 residues. Trimming took 1 base from V and 2 from J; bases not matched to a gene: 14. Germline V lookup: CDR1 MDHEN, CDR2 SYDVKM.

This sequence joins TRBV10-2 and TRBJ1-1; 8 bases are shared with TRBD1. Losses at the gene ends were 2 bases for V and 1 base for J; bases not matched to a gene: 0. This CDR3 region has 14 residues. Per germline, CDR1 WSHSY and CDR2 SAAADI. CDR3 DNA sequence: TGCGCCAGCAGTGAGCAGGGGGCGAACACTGAAGCTTTCTTT. Amino acid sequence: CASSEQGANTEAFF.

The rearrangement links TRBV5-1 to TRBJ2-3, with 8 bases that match TRBD2. The CDR3 consists of 16 residues. Germline-derived CDR1 and CDR2 are SGHRS and YFSETQ. The V gene end was trimmed by 0 bases and the J gene end by 2 bases; junction bases not matched to a gene: 5. The CDR3 sequence: CASSLVRGGTTDTQYF. DNA of the CDR3: TGCGCCAGCAGCTTGGTCCGGGGGGGGACCACAGATACGCAGTATTTT. The whole variable domain, filled in from reference TRBV5-1 and TRBJ2-3, reads KAGVTQTPRYLIKTRGQQVTLSCSPISGHRSVSWYQQTPGQGLQFLFEYFSETQRNKGNFPGRFSGRQFSNSRSEMNVSTLELGDSALYLCASSLVRGGTTDTQYFGPGTRLTVL.

The V and J genes are TRBV6-1 and TRBJ1-3, with 7 bases that match TRBD1. CDR3 length equals 16 residues. J gave up 0 bases and V 4 bases, and 6 bases lay outside the gene matches. Germline CDR1 MNHNS, CDR2 SASEGT. The CDR3 DNA sequence: TGTGCCAGCAGTGGGGGACAGTTGACCTCTGGAAACACCATATATTTT. Protein sequence: CASSGGQLTSGNTIYF.

This chain uses TRBV9 with TRBJ1-1; 7 nucleotides match TRBD1. There are 12 residues in the CDR3. V gave up 4 bases and J gave up 7 bases; unmatched junction bases: 4. Germline lookup yields CDR1 SGDLS and CDR2 YYNGEE. CDR3: CASSPGDSEAFF. As DNA, the CDR3 is TGTGCCAGCAGCCCAGGGGACAGTGAAGCTTTCTTT.

This chain's CDR3 is CASSDGTRTEAFF. The CDR3 bases are TGCGCCAGCAGTGACGGAACTAGGACTGAAGCTTTCTTT. The chain carries TRBV10-2 and TRBJ1-1; D is unresolved. The CDR3 is 13 amino acids. Germline CDR1 is WSHSY and CDR2 is SAAADI. V was pared by 3 bases and J by 5 bases, with 10 bases between.

V gene TRBV18 combines with J gene TRBJ1-2, with a weak D call TRBD1 (5 bases). Trimming pared 3 bases from V and 8 bases from J, leaving 13 bases between. CDR1 is KGHSH, CDR2 LQKENI, per germline. The CDR3 runs 13 residues. CDR3: CASSPGRPEGYTF. The DNA of the CDR3 is TGTGCCAGCTCACCGGGGCGCCCCGAGGGCTACACCTTC.